This T cell receptor beta chain came from a study of T cells in Graves' hyperthyroidism and ophthalmopathy. The investigators amplified TCR beta CDR3 regions from RNA transcripts. First-round RT-PCR targeting the TCR CDR3 was performed with the HTBI primer set. TCRdb reanalysed the multiplex PCR reads using MiXCR and keeps one entry per CDR3 protein. Of about 700,000 distinct CDR3 sequences in the sample, less than 15% were seen once. This clonotype was seen at least ten times. The source material was blood. This sequence originates from a woman aged 18-35 years with Graves' hyperthyroidism.

The CDR3 spells CASSYSGEQYF. Written as DNA, the CDR3 is TGTGCCAGCAGTTATTCGGGCGAGCAGTACTTC. The chain recombines TRBV6-5 with TRBJ2-7; D is undetermined. In germline, CDR1 is MNHEY, CDR2 SVGAGI. This CDR3 has 11 amino acids. V was cut by 3 bases and J by 6 bases, with 6 bases left in between.